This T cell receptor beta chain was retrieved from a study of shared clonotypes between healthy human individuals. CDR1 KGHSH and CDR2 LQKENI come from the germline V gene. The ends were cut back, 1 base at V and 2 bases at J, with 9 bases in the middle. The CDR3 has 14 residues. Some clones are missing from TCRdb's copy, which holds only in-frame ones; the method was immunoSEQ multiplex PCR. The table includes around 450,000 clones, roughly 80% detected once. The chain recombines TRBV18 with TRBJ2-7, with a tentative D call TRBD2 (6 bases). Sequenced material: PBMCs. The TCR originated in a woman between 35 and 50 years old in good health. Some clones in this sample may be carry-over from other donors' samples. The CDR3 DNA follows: TGTGCCAGCTCACCACAGGGAGGTCCCTACGAGCAGTACTTC. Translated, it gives CASSPQGGPYEQYF.